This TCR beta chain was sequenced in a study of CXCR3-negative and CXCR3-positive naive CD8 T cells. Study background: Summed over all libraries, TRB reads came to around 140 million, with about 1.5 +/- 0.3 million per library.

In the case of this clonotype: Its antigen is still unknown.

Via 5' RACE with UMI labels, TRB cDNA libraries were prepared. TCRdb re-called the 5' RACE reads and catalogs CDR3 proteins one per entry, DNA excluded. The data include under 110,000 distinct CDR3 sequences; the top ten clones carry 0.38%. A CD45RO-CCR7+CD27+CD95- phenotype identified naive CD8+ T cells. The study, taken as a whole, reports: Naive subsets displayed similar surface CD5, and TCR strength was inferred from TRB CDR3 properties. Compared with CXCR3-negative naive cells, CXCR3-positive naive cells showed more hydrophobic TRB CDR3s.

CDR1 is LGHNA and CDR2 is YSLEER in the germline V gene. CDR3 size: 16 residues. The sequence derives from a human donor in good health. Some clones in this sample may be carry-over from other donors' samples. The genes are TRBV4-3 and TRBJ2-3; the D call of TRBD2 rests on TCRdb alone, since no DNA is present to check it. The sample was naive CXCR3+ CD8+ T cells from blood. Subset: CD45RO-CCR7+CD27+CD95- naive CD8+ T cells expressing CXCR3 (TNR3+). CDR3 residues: CASSQQATLPTDTQYF.